The clone carrying this T cell receptor beta chain was counted a single time. Its antigen is undetermined. Clones were read by immunoSEQ multiplex PCR, and TCRdb kept only the in-frame ones, dropping some. The sample lists about 200,000 clones; roughly 84% were seen once. V was clipped by 3 bases and J by 6 bases; unmatched bases: 7. Germline-derived CDR1 and CDR2 are SGHDT and YYEEEE. This CDR3 has 14 amino acids. These data come from a study of cytomegalovirus exposure and HLA in healthy donors. Study-wide results and limits: Some public TCRs appeared in many individuals, while most sequences were rare. Published work reported that the classifier diagnosed cytomegalovirus status with high specificity and sensitivity. TCR clusters originating in the first cohort tended to co-occur in the 120 validation repertoires, according to a later analysis.

Sequenced material: PBMCs. The genes are TRBV5-6 and TRBJ2-7; the match to TRBD1 covers 9 bases. This receptor was taken from a woman between 18 and 29 years old in good health and CMV-seropositive. Here the CDR3 DNA reads TGTGCCAGCAGCTCAGGGACAGGGTTGGGCGAGCAGTACTTC. Its protein is CASSSGTGLGEQYF.